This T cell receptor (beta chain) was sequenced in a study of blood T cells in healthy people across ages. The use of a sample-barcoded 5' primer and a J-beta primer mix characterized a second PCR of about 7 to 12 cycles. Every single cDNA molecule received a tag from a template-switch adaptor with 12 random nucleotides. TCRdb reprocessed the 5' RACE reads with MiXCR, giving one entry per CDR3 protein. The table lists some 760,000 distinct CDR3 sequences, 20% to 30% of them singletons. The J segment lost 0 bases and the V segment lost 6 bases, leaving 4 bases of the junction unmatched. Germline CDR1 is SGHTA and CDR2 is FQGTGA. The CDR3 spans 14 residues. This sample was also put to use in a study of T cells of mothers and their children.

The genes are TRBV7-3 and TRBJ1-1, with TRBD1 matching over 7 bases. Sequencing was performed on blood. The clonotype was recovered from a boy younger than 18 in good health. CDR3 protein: CASSTDRLNTEAFF. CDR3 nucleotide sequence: TGTGCCAGCAGTACGGACAGGTTGAACACTGAAGCTTTCTTT.